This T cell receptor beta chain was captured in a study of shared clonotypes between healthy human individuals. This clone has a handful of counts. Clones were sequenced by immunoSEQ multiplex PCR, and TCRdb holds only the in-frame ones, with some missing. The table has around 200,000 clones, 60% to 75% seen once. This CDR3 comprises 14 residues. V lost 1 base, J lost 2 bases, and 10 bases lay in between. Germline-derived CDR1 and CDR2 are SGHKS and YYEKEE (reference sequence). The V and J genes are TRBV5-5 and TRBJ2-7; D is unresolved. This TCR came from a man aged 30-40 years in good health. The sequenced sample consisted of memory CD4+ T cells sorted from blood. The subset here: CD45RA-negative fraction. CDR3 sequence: CASSLFSVPYEQYF. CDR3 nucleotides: TGTGCCAGCAGCTTGTTTTCTGTCCCCTACGAGCAGTACTTC. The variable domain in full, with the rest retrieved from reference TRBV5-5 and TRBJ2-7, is DAGVTQSPTHLIKTRGQQVTLRCSPISGHKSVSWYQQVLGQGPQFIFQYYEKEERGRGNFPDRFSARQFPNYSSELNVNALLLGDSALYLCASSLFSVPYEQYFGPGTRLTVT.